These T cell receptor beta chains were read from a single sample in a study of beta chain features in type 1 diabetes. The method was immunoSEQ multiplex PCR; TCRdb's version includes in-frame clones alone and lacks a portion of them. This table has 150,000 to 190,000 clones, around 8% appearing once. Specimen: central memory CD4+ T cells from blood. Receptor source: a man younger than 35 in good health. The conserved cysteine and the conserved F or W are not part of the CDR3 here. Each record gives: CDR3 protein, J gene, V gene, clone size. Part of the rows lack a size; the others show once, few, many or a class for expanded clones.

CDR3: ASSLVGRSTDTQY
J: TRBJ2-3
V: TRBV5-1
size: many

CDR3: ASSRNVQDIQY
J: TRBJ2-4
V: TRBV6-5
size: many

CDR3: ASSSTAGDNYGYT
J: TRBJ1-2
V: TRBV5-5
size: few

CDR3: ASSEQGSARETQY
J: TRBJ2-5
V: TRBV6-1
size: few

CDR3: ASSSGIYEQY
J: TRBJ2-7
V: TRBV28
size: few

CDR3: ASSFQSSSYEQY
J: TRBJ2-7
V: TRBV7-2
size: .

CDR3: ASIRAGLAGGEQY
J: TRBJ2-7
V: TRBV6-1
size: few

CDR3: ASSVTSGGAGETQY
J: TRBJ2-5
V: TRBV9
size: few

CDR3: ASTGGISYEQY
J: TRBJ2-7
V: TRBV28
size: few

CDR3: ASSSQGADNSPLH
J: TRBJ1-6
V: TRBV7-9
size: many